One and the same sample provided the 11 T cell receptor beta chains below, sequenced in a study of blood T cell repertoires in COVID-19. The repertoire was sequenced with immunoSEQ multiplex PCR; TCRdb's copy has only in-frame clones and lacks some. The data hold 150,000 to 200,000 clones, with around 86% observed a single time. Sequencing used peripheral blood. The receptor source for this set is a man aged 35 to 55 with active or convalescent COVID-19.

The DNA for the CDR3 is TGTGCCTGGAGTAGCGGGGATAATCAGCCCCAGCATTTT. Amino acids: CAWSSGDNQPQHF. The chain recombines TRBV30 with TRBJ1-5; D gene uncertain. This CDR3 is built from 13 residues. Trimming pared 2 bases from V and 4 bases from J, leaving 9 bases between. The germline gives CDR1 GTSNPN, CDR2 SVGIG (reference sequence).

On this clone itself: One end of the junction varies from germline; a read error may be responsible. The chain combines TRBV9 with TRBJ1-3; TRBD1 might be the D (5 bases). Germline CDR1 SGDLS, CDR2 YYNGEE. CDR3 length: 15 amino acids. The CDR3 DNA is TGTGCCAGCAGCGTAGTGGGGGGACCAGGAAGCACCATATATTTT. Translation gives CASSVVGGPGSTIYF.

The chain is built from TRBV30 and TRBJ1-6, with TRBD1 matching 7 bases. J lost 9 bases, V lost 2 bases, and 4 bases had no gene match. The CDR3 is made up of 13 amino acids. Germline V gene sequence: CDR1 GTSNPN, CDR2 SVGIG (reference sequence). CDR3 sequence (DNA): TGTGCCTGGAGTTATGGGACAGCTTCACCCCTCCACTTT. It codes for CAWSYGTASPLHF.

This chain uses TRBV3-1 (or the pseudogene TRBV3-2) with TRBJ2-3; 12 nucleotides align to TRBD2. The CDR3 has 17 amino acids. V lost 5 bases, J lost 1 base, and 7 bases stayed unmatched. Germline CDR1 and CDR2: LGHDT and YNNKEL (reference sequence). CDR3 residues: CASSARLAGACTDTQYF. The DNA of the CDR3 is TGTGCCAGCAGCGCCAGACTAGCGGGGGCCTGCACAGATACGCAGTATTTT.

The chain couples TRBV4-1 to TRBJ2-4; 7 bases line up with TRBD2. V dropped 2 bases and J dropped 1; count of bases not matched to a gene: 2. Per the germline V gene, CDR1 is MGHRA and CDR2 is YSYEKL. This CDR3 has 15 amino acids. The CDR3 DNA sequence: TGCGCCAGCAGCCAATACGGGAGGGCCAAAAACATTCAGTACTTC. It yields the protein CASSQYGRAKNIQYF.

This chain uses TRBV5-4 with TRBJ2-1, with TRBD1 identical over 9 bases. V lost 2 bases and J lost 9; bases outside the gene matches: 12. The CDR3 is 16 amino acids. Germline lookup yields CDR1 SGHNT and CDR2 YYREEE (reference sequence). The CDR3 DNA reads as TGTGCCAGCAGCTTAAAGACAGGGGGTGGGTTGGGTGAGCAGTTCTTC. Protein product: CASSLKTGGGLGEQFF.

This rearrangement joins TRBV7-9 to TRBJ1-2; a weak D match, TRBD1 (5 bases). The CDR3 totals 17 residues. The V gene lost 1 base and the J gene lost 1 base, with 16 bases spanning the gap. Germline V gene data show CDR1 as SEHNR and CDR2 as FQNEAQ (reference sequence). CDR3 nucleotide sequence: TGTGCCAGCAGCTTAGATTGGGAAGGGGAACTTAACTATGGCTACACCTTC. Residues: CASSLDWEGELNYGYTF.

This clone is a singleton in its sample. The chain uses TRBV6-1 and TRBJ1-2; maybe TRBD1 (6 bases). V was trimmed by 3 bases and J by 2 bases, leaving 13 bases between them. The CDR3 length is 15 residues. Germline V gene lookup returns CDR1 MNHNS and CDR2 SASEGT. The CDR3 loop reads CASSERTELNYGYTF. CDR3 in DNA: TGTGCCAGCAGTGAGAGGACAGAACTAAACTATGGCTACACCTTC.

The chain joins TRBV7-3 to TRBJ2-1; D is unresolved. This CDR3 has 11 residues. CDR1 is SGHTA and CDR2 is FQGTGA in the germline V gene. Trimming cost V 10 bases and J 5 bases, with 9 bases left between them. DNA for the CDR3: TGTGCCACTCGTCAGAACAATGAGCAGTTCTTC. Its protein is CATRQNNEQFF.

The CDR3 DNA reads as TGTGCCAGCAGTTTGAAGACAGGGCACAATGAGCAGTTCTTC. Its translation: CASSLKTGHNEQFF. The chain carries TRBV5-4 and TRBJ2-1, with 7 bases that match TRBD1. V shed 5 bases and J 5 bases; nucleotides not matched to a gene: 7. The V gene's germline CDR1 is SGHNT and CDR2 YYREEE (reference sequence). The CDR3 is 14 residues long.

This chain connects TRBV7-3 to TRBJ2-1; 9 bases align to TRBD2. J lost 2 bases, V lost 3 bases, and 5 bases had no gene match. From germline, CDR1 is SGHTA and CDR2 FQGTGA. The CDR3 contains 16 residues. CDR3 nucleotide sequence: TGTGCCAGCAGCTTCGGACTAGCGCCGACCTACAATGAGCAGTTCTTC. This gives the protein CASSFGLAPTYNEQFF.